This T cell receptor beta chain comes out of a study of monozygotic twins with inflammatory bowel disease. This CDR3 has 18 amino acids. CDR1 and CDR2 (germline): LGHNA, YNFKEQ. TCRdb reprocessed the 5' RACE reads, with one entry per CDR3 protein and no DNA. The data include 350,000 to 500,000 distinct CDR3 sequences; the top ten clones carry 2% to 2.5%. Sequenced input: blood. The chain couples TRBV4-2 to TRBJ2-2; lacking DNA, the TRBD2 call made by TCRdb goes unchecked. The sequence derives from a human donor with ulcerative colitis or Crohn's disease, or a healthy co-twin of an affected twin (not recorded which). CDR3 region: CASSQVISGGSNTGELFF.